This T cell receptor beta chain was obtained from a study of T cell changes during pregnancy in multiple sclerosis. The data were produced by immunoSEQ multiplex PCR, yet TCRdb's version contains in-frame clones alone and is incomplete. The profile shows tens of thousands of clones, almost 90% of them singletons. This clone was seen only once. The sequence was collected from a female donor in good health, enrolled as a control in a pregnancy study. The sequencing used CD4+ T cells from peripheral blood mononuclear cells, collected in the first trimester of pregnancy.

The CDR3 coding sequence is TGCGCCAGCAGCCAAGAAGGGGGGACAGGGCACTATGGCTACACCTTC. Protein: CASSQEGGTGHYGYTF. The chain couples TRBV4-3 to TRBJ1-2, with 9 bases aligning to TRBD1. V was pared by 0 bases and J by 3 bases, with 5 bases of the junction left unmatched. The CDR3 length is 16 residues. Per germline, CDR1 LGHNA and CDR2 YSLEER.